This TCR beta chain is from a study of CD8+CD57+ T cells in acquired aplastic anemia. Study in general: The study obtained an average of around 2.9 ug of DNA from sorted CD4+ and CD8+ cells. Points from the study as a whole: In common between the patients and the controls were approximately 28 CD8+ CDR3 sequences.

Notes on this clonotype: The antigen remains unidentified. A read error may be the cause here, since a much bigger clone is one base away.

Genomic DNA, the template, was used for profiling of the TCR beta VDJ and CDR3. TCRdb fed the reads into MiXCR, producing one record per CDR3 protein. This sample carries fewer than 250,000 distinct CDR3 sequences, around 43% of them seen once, and the ten largest clones take about 7.8%. Patients included in sequencing had previously demonstrated CD8+CD57+ cell expansion by flow cytometry. Blood samples were obtained from patients who had received no prior therapy. This CDR3 is built from 15 residues. The germline CDR1 and CDR2 sequences are SGHRS and YFSETQ. Trimming pared 4 bases from V and 9 bases from J, leaving 19 bases between.

Sequenced input: sorted CD4+, CD8+, or CD8+CD57+ T cells (not recorded which) from PBMCs. The chain couples TRBV5-1 to TRBJ2-2; unclear D gene. The TCR was taken from a human donor with aplastic anemia. For the CDR3, the DNA is TGCGCCAGCAGCCGGGCAACAAGGAGCTACCGGGAGCTGTTTTTT. Residues: CASSRATRSYRELFF.